Listed below are T cell receptor beta chains from one sample, sequenced in a study of T cells in Graves' hyperthyroidism and ophthalmopathy. In TCRdb, the multiplex PCR reads were re-called with MiXCR into one record per CDR3 protein. The table includes 500,000 to 750,000 distinct CDR3 sequences, just over 45% detected once. The sample was peripheral blood or thyroid tissue (not recorded which). These receptors came from a woman aged 18-30 years with Graves' hyperthyroidism. CDR3s include the opening cysteine and the closing phenylalanine or tryptophan. A D gene is named only where the DNA matches it firmly. Clone size is shown for a subset of rows, as once, few, many or a class of expanded clone.

v_call,cdr3_length,d_call,j_call,clone_size,cdr3_nt,cdr3_aa
TRBV20-1,15,TRBD2,TRBJ2-1,once,TGCAGTGCTAGAGTGACTAGCGGGAACTACAATGAGCAGTTCTTC,CSARVTSGNYNEQFF
TRBV6-1,16,-,TRBJ2-2,-,TGTGCCAGCAGTGCCACACCGGGACACCACACCGGGGAGCCGTTTTTT,CASSATPGHHTGEPFF
TRBV6-5,13,TRBD2,TRBJ2-7,-,TGTGCCATTAAAGGGACTACCACCTACGAGCAGTACTTC,CAIKGTTTYEQYF
TRBV7-3,15,TRBD1,TRBJ2-5,once,TGTGCCAGCAGCTTAGGACAGGCAAACCAAGAGACCCAGTACTTC,CASSLGQANQETQYF
TRBV5-1,15,-,TRBJ1-2,many,TGCGCCAGCAGCTTAACGTCTGGATACAACTATGGCTACACCTTC,CASSLTSGYNYGYTF
TRBV29-1,12,TRBD1,TRBJ1-1,once,TGCAGCCCGACAGGGTGGAGGACTGAAGCTTTCTTT,CSPTGWRTEAFF
TRBV7-2,14,TRBD2,TRBJ2-1,few,TGTGCCAGCACTCAGCGGGAGGGCCTCAATGAGCAGTTCTTC,CASTQREGLNEQFF
TRBV7-9,15,-,TRBJ2-2,-,TGTGCCAGCAGTGCACCGGGACACCAACGGGGGGAGCTGTTTTTT,CASSAPGHQRGELFF
TRBV24-1,16,TRBD2,TRBJ2-5,-,TGTGCCACCAGTGGGGGACTAGCGGGAGGGGGAGAGACCCAGTACTTC,CATSGGLAGGGETQYF
TRBV5-4,12,TRBD1,TRBJ1-1,many,TGTGCCAGCAGTTACAGGGGTTTAGAAGCTTTCTTT,CASSYRGLEAFF
TRBV4-1,15,-,TRBJ2-7,many,TGCGCCAGCAGCCGCAGGACAGAAAATCGCTACGAGCAGTACTTC,CASSRRTENRYEQYF
TRBV6-6,16,TRBD1,TRBJ1-4,-,TGTGCCAGCAGTTACCCGGCCGGGACAGGAAAACGAAAACTGTTTTTT,CASSYPAGTGKRKLFF
TRBV25-1,17,-,TRBJ1-6,many,TGTGCCAGCAGCGGGGGACCCTTCGAGCGGCCAATTTCACCCCTCCACTTT,CASSGGPFERPISPLHF
TRBV2,13,-,TRBJ2-5,many,TGTGCCAGCAGTGAACGCGGATGGGTGACCCAGTACTTC,CASSERGWVTQYF
TRBV7-3,14,-,TRBJ2-7,-,TGTCCCAGCAGCTTACAGGGAGGCTACGACGAGCAGTACTTC,CPSSLQGGYDEQYF
TRBV2,12,-,TRBJ1-6,-,TGTGCCAGCAGAGGGCGCAGGGAGCCCCTCCACTTT,CASRGRREPLHF
TRBV2,11,-,TRBJ1-1,-,TGTGCCAGCAGAATGGACGATGAAGCTTTCTTT,CASRMDDEAFF
TRBV5-6,15,-,TRBJ1-2,many,TGTGCCAGCAGCTTTCGCGGGACAACGAACTATGGCTACACCTTC,CASSFRGTTNYGYTF
TRBV4-1,16,-,TRBJ1-2,few,TGCGCCAGCAGCCATGATGTTGTTGGAGGAGCCTATGGCTACACCTTC,CASSHDVVGGAYGYTF
TRBV7-9,13,TRBD1,TRBJ2-7,-,TGTGCCAGCAGCAGGGACAGGGGTGTCGAGCAGTACTTC,CASSRDRGVEQYF
TRBV2,15,TRBD1,TRBJ1-5,once,TGTGCCAGCGGTAGCGGACAGGGGGGCCTTCAGCCCCAGCATTTT,CASGSGQGGLQPQHF
TRBV4-1,15,-,TRBJ1-4,few,TGCGCCAGCAGCCTGGACAGCGGAACTAATGAAAAACTGTTTTTT,CASSLDSGTNEKLFF
TRBV25-1,17,TRBD2,TRBJ2-1,few,TGTGCCAGCAGTGAAGTTGGGACTAGCGGTACCTACAATGAGCAGTTCTTC,CASSEVGTSGTYNEQFF
TRBV20-1,12,-,TRBJ2-5,-,TGCAGTGGCAGGGAACACCAAGAGACCCAGTACTTC,CSGREHQETQYF
TRBV7-9,14,-,TRBJ2-1,few,TGTGCCAGCAGCTTAGCGCCCAGGGACCATGAGCAGTTCTTC,CASSLAPRDHEQFF
TRBV7-2,11,-,TRBJ1-5,-,TGTGCCAGCAGCTTAGGAGGGGCCCAGCATTTT,CASSLGGAQHF
TRBV19,13,-,TRBJ2-5,many,TGTGCCAGTAGACAGGGTCCGGCAGAGACCCAGTACTTC,CASRQGPAETQYF
TRBV18,16,-,TRBJ2-1,few,TGTGCCAGCTCACGCGTCAGGGGCGGCTCCTACAATGAGCAGTTCTTC,CASSRVRGGSYNEQFF
TRBV7-2,13,-,TRBJ2-7,-,TGTGCCAGCTTACAGACTCGACACAATGAGCAGTACTTC,CASLQTRHNEQYF
TRBV5-6,12,-,TRBJ2-7,many,TGTGCCAGCAGCTTGGCGCAGTTCGATCGGTACTTC,CASSLAQFDRYF
TRBV5-1,15,TRBD2,TRBJ2-7,many,TGCGCCAGCAGCTTGGGCGTAGCGGGAGGCTACGAGCAGTACTTC,CASSLGVAGGYEQYF
TRBV9,15,-,TRBJ2-2,-,TGTGCCAGCAGCTTCCCCGGGACGCCGACCGGGGAGCTGTTTTTT,CASSFPGTPTGELFF
TRBV19,14,-,TRBJ2-5,many,TGTGCCAGTAGTATGGCCGGGCTCCAAGAGACCCAGTACTTC,CASSMAGLQETQYF
TRBV29-1,12,-,TRBJ1-1,many,TGCAGCGTTGGTGGCCCGAACACTGAAGCTTTCTTT,CSVGGPNTEAFF
TRBV7-9,13,-,TRBJ1-5,-,TGTGCCACAGAGTATTATAGCAATCAGCCCCAGCATTTT,CATEYYSNQPQHF
TRBV2,13,-,TRBJ1-1,-,TGTGCCAGCAGCAGAAGGTCGGGGTCTGCAGCTTTCTTT,CASSRRSGSAAFF
TRBV10-3,15,TRBD2,TRBJ2-3,few,TGTGCCATCAGTGATAGCGGGTCTAGCACAGATACGCAGTATTTT,CAISDSGSSTDTQYF
TRBV11-2,14,TRBD1,TRBJ2-7,-,TGTGCCAGCAAAAATCCGGGACAGACCTACGAGCAGTACTTC,CASKNPGQTYEQYF
TRBV6-4,14,-,TRBJ2-3,-,TGTGCCAGCAGTTACTCCACAGGCACAGATACGCAGTATTTT,CASSYSTGTDTQYF
TRBV12-3/TRBV12-4,13,TRBD1,TRBJ2-7,many,TGTGCCAGCACCTGGACAGGGGGCTACGAGCAGTACTTC,CASTWTGGYEQYF
TRBV28,16,-,TRBJ1-3,few,TGTGCCAGCAGTGTTCCTGGACTGTCCTCTGGAAACACCATATATTTT,CASSVPGLSSGNTIYF
TRBV29-1,14,-,TRBJ1-2,-,TGCAGCGTTGAACAACGGGGGGCCAGCTATGGCTACACCTTC,CSVEQRGASYGYTF
TRBV6-2/TRBV6-3,15,TRBD1,TRBJ1-5,-,TGTGCCAGCAGTTACGGGACAGGGACGGGTCAGCCCCAGCATTTT,CASSYGTGTGQPQHF
TRBV7-6,12,-,TRBJ2-3,few,TGTGCCAGCAGCTCCCTTTCCGATACGCAGTATTTT,CASSSLSDTQYF
TRBV5-1,15,TRBD2,TRBJ2-5,few,TGCGCCAGCAGCTTGGGTCTAGCGGGAAGAGAGACCCAGTACTTC,CASSLGLAGRETQYF
TRBV3-1,14,-,TRBJ1-1,many,TGTGCCAGCAGCCATCGTGCAGTTAACACTGAAGCTTTCTTT,CASSHRAVNTEAFF
TRBV4-3,12,-,TRBJ2-1,-,TGCGCCAGCAGCTTCGAGGCGAATGAGCAGTTCTTC,CASSFEANEQFF
TRBV7-9,18,-,TRBJ1-1,many,TGTGCCAGCAGCTTATACTCCGGGTCCCTTGGAGGTGGGACTGAAGCTTTCTTT,CASSLYSGSLGGGTEAFF
TRBV2,14,-,TRBJ2-7,many,TGTGCCAGCAGGGAAGGGGGCGGGGGGCAGGAGCAGTACTTC,CASREGGGGQEQYF
TRBV20-1,14,-,TRBJ2-5,many,TGCAGTGCTAGAACTCGAACTGGCCAAGAGACCCAGTACTTC,CSARTRTGQETQYF
TRBV6-5,15,-,TRBJ2-7,many,TGTGCCAGCAGCGCCGGGACTGTCTTCTCCTACGAGCAGTACTTC,CASSAGTVFSYEQYF
TRBV20-1,16,TRBD2,TRBJ2-1,-,TGCAGTGCTTCGGGACTAGCGGGAGGATGGGACAATGAGCAGTTCTTC,CSASGLAGGWDNEQFF
TRBV14,13,-,TRBJ1-1,many,TGTGCCAGCAGCGGACAGTTGAACACTGAAGCTTTCTTT,CASSGQLNTEAFF
TRBV20-1,15,-,TRBJ1-5,-,TGCAGTGCTAGAGATTTCGGGACTCGCAATCAGCCCCAGCATTTT,CSARDFGTRNQPQHF
TRBV6-5,17,-,TRBJ2-7,few,TGTGCCAGCAGTTACACCCTGTGGGGGCCCGTCTCCTACGAGCAGTACTTC,CASSYTLWGPVSYEQYF
TRBV9,15,TRBD2,TRBJ2-7,many,TGTGCCAGCAGCGCTAGCGGGGGTGGCTCCTACGAGCAGTACTTC,CASSASGGGSYEQYF
TRBV12-3/TRBV12-4,17,TRBD1,TRBJ2-7,-,TGTGCCAGCAGTTTAGTTATAGGGTCAGGGGGCTCGTACGAGCAGTACTTC,CASSLVIGSGGSYEQYF